Presented here are 25 T cell receptor beta chains from one specimen sequenced in a study of T cells after posttransplantation cyclophosphamide. The method was immunoSEQ multiplex PCR; TCRdb's version includes in-frame clones alone and lacks a portion of them. This table has fewer than 55,000 clones, 85% to 95% appearing once. The material sequenced was PBMCs. Receptors originate from a woman in her twenties or thirties in good health and a related stem cell transplant donor.

The rearrangement uses TRBV5-6 and TRBJ1-2, with D maybe TRBD1 (5 bases). The CDR3 sequence is 13 residues long. Germline V CDR1 and CDR2: SGHDT, YYEEEE. Trimming removed 3 bases from V and 4 bases from J, with 10 bases in between. The CDR3: CASSSEGVYGYTF. The CDR3 nucleotides are TGTGCCAGCAGCTCCGAAGGGGTCTATGGCTACACCTTC.

This clone showed up just once. This chain joins TRBV7-2 and TRBJ2-1; 10 positions agree with TRBD2. The germline V gene encodes CDR1 SGHTA and CDR2 FQGNSA. The length of the CDR3 is 16 residues. The V gene end was trimmed by 5 bases and the J gene end by 0 bases; junction bases not matched to a gene: 4. CDR3 coding DNA: TGTGCCAGCAGCGACGGACTAGCGGCCTCCTACAATGAGCAGTTCTTC. The encoded protein is CASSDGLAASYNEQFF.

The rearrangement joins TRBV29-1 to TRBJ1-1, with unresolved D. The V end was cut by 6 bases, the J end by 4 bases, with 12 bases between. From germline, CDR1 is SQVTM and CDR2 ANQGSEA. The CDR3 sequence is 12 residues long. CDR3 in amino acids: CSVDRQGTEAFF. CDR3 DNA sequence: TGCAGCGTAGACCGACAAGGCACTGAAGCTTTCTTT.

The chain is built from TRBV5-1 and TRBJ1-1, with TRBD1 as a possible D gene (6 bases). The V gene's germline CDR1 is SGHRS and CDR2 YFSETQ. The CDR3 runs to 15 residues. V was clipped by 7 bases and J by 5 bases, with 21 bases between them. In DNA, the CDR3 is TGCGCCAGCTCGATCCCCGTAACAGGGATTACTGAAGCTTTCTTT. This translates into CASSIPVTGITEAFF. Full variable domain (rest looked up from reference TRBV5-1 and TRBJ1-1): KAGVTQTPRYLIKTRGQQVTLSCSPISGHRSVSWYQQTPGQGLQFLFEYFSETQRNKGNFPGRFSGRQFSNSRSEMNVSTLELGDSALYLCASSIPVTGITEAFFGQGTRLTVV.

The CDR3 region is CASSVGASGGPGETQYF. CDR3 coding DNA: TGTGCCAGCAGCGTAGGGGCTAGCGGGGGGCCGGGGGAGACCCAGTACTTC. The rearrangement joins TRBV9 to TRBJ2-5; 11 bases are a match to TRBD2. Germline trimming cut 0 bases from V and 5 bases from J; bases unmatched to any gene: 9. The germline V gene has CDR1 SGDLS and CDR2 YYNGEE. The CDR3 spans 17 residues.

The gene calls are TRBV19 and TRBJ2-3; 10 nucleotides align to TRBD2. Germline assignment: CDR1 LNHDA and CDR2 SQIVND (reference sequence). The trim removed 5 bases at V and 3 bases at J, leaving 11 bases unmatched. The CDR3 runs to 17 residues. The CDR3 region has the DNA TGTGCCAGTAGTGGCCGTTCTAGCGGGGGTTTAACAGATACGCAGTATTTT. Protein sequence: CASSGRSSGGLTDTQYF. The whole variable domain, remainder taken from reference TRBV19 and TRBJ2-3, is DGGITQSPKYLFRKEGQNVTLSCEQNLNHDAMYWYRQDPGQGLRLIYYSQIVNDFQKGDIAEGYSVSREKKESFPLTVTSAQKNPTAFYLCASSGRSSGGLTDTQYFGPGTRLTVL.

V usage is TRBV5-4 and J usage is TRBJ2-5; 7 bases align to TRBD2. The V gene end was trimmed by 4 bases and the J gene end by 4 bases; junction bases not matched to a gene: 7. CDR1 and CDR2 from the germline V gene are SGHNT and YYREEE (reference sequence). The CDR3 loop spans 14 amino acids. The CDR3 sequence: CASSMGGGGETQYF. CDR3 sequence (DNA): TGTGCCAGCAGCATGGGCGGGGGAGGAGAGACCCAGTACTTC.

The chain couples TRBV4-1 to TRBJ2-7; 7 bases align to TRBD2. V lost 1 base and J lost 4; bases outside the gene matches: 7. The germline gives CDR1 MGHRA, CDR2 YSYEKL. The CDR3 has 15 amino acids. The CDR3 sequence: CASSQGSGVQYEQYF. The CDR3 bases are TGCGCCAGCAGCCAAGGAAGCGGGGTACAGTACGAGCAGTACTTC.

The chain is built from TRBV6-5 and TRBJ2-7, with 7 bases fitting TRBD1. Germline assignment: CDR1 MNHEY and CDR2 SVGAGI. There are 13 residues in the CDR3. V shed 5 bases and J 2 bases; nucleotides not matched to a gene: 3. The CDR3 is CASSQGVAYEQYF. The CDR3 nucleotides are TGTGCCAGCAGTCAGGGGGTGGCCTACGAGCAGTACTTC.

This rearrangement joins TRBV5-4 to TRBJ2-6; 9 nucleotides agree with TRBD1. This CDR3 comprises 17 residues. The germline V gene has CDR1 SGHNT and CDR2 YYREEE (reference sequence). With 2 bases clipped from V and 2 bases from J, the junction kept 5 bases outside the gene matches. CDR3 nucleotides: TGTGCCAGCAGCTTTACAGGGGGCGGAGCTGGGGCCAACGTCCTGACTTTC. It yields the protein CASSFTGGGAGANVLTF.

The V and J genes are TRBV6-1 and TRBJ1-4; no clear D. The V and J ends lost 10 bases and 0 bases respectively, with 12 bases between them. Looked up from germline, CDR1 is MNHNS and CDR2 is SASEGT. There are 14 residues in the CDR3. The CDR3 DNA is TGTGCCACCTTCCAGGCTACAACTAATGAAAAACTGTTTTTT. This sequence encodes CATFQATTNEKLFF.

The chain employs TRBV5-1 and TRBJ2-7; D perhaps matches TRBD1 (6 bases). Trimming pared 0 bases from V and 3 bases from J, leaving 22 bases between. This CDR3 has 18 residues. Germline V gene lookup returns CDR1 SGHRS and CDR2 YFSETQ. The chain's CDR3 is CASSLVGGLGVQNYEQYF. CDR3 bases: TGCGCCAGCAGCTTGGTAGGGGGTTTAGGGGTGCAGAACTACGAGCAGTACTTC.

The chain uses TRBV2 and TRBJ1-2; 8 bases are shared with TRBD1. This CDR3 is built from 11 residues. Trimming took 10 bases from V and 5 from J; bases not matched to a gene: 3. Germline V gene sequence: CDR1 SNHLY, CDR2 FYNNEI. CDR3 loop: CAIRQGYGYTF. In DNA form, the CDR3 reads TGTGCCATCAGACAGGGGTATGGCTACACCTTC.

This chain uses TRBV19 with TRBJ1-1; TRBD1 matches at 9 bases. CDR3 length: 14 residues. The J segment lost 5 bases and the V segment lost 5 bases, leaving 6 bases of the junction unmatched. Germline loops: CDR1 LNHDA, CDR2 SQIVND (reference sequence). The DNA of the CDR3 is TGTGCCAGTAGTCTGGGACAGGGAGGGACTGAAGCTTTCTTT. It translates to CASSLGQGGTEAFF.

The chain combines TRBV7-8 with TRBJ2-7; weak D call: TRBD2 (7 bases). Trimming shortened V by 1 base and J by 11 bases, and 15 bases separated the two germline ends. The CDR3 covers 13 residues. Germline V gene sequence: CDR1 SGHVS, CDR2 FQNEAQ. CDR3 nucleotide sequence: TGTGCCAGCAGCTTAGAGGGGGGGCCTGGGGAGTACTTC. This encodes CASSLEGGPGEYF.

J is TRBJ2-2 and V is TRBV7-8, with 7 bases that match TRBD1. Germline V gene sequence: CDR1 SGHVS, CDR2 FQNEAQ. V was clipped by 5 bases and J by 0 bases; unmatched bases: 3. The CDR3 covers 15 residues. Here the CDR3 reads CASSLGTANTGELFF. The CDR3 coding sequence is TGTGCCAGCAGCCTCGGGACAGCGAACACCGGGGAGCTGTTTTTT.

This clone has just one count. The chain is built from TRBV27 and TRBJ2-7; 14 bases fit TRBD2. This CDR3 has 15 residues. V lost 5 bases to trimming and J lost 7 bases; unmatched junction nucleotides: 7. Germline V gene data show CDR1 as MNHEY and CDR2 as SMNVEV (reference sequence). The CDR3 spells CASSRLAGGPREQYF. CDR3 bases: TGTGCCAGCAGTCGACTAGCGGGGGGGCCCAGGGAGCAGTACTTC.

This chain links TRBV28 with TRBJ1-5; TRBD1 agrees at 9 bases. The CDR3 is 14 amino acids. Germline V lookup: CDR1 MDHEN, CDR2 SYDVKM. V dropped 2 bases and J dropped 6; count of bases not matched to a gene: 2. The CDR3 nucleotides read TGTGCCAGCAGTTTAACAGGGGGCAGTCAGCCCCAGCATTTT. Translation: CASSLTGGSQPQHF.

The rearrangement uses TRBV19 and TRBJ1-2; a possible D gene is TRBD1 (6 bases). The CDR3 consists of 15 residues. From germline, CDR1 is LNHDA and CDR2 SQIVND (reference sequence). The V gene lost 7 bases and the J gene lost 5 bases, with 20 bases spanning the gap. Written as DNA, the CDR3 is TGTGCCAGTACTCCGAGTAGGACAGACCGTTATGGCTACACCTTC. Translated, it gives CASTPSRTDRYGYTF.

The chain has TRBV6-5 and TRBJ2-7, with 9 positions matching TRBD1. Germline CDR1 MNHEY, CDR2 SVGAGI. The CDR3 contains 14 residues. V shed 6 bases and J 5 bases; nucleotides not matched to a gene: 8. DNA for the CDR3: TGTGCCAGCAGGCCCGGGACAGGGTACCACGAGCAGTACTTC. Protein: CASRPGTGYHEQYF.

The V call is TRBV10-3, the J call TRBJ1-6; a weak D match, TRBD1 (5 bases). Germline V gene data show CDR1 as ENHRY and CDR2 as SYGVKD. Deletions cut 7 bases from V and 6 bases from J, with 10 bases between. The CDR3 has 13 residues. The CDR3 DNA reads as TGTGCCATCACCGGGGGTAGTAATTCACCCCTCCACTTT. The encoded protein is CAITGGSNSPLHF.

The chain is built from TRBV6-1 and TRBJ2-7; maybe TRBD1 (8 bases). The ends were cut back, 1 base at V and 1 base at J, with 14 bases in the middle. The CDR3 totals 16 residues. The V gene's germline CDR1 is MNHNS and CDR2 SASEGT. The CDR3 sequence is CASSEEEQGGSYEQYF. DNA of the CDR3: TGTGCCAGCAGTGAAGAAGAACAGGGGGGGTCCTACGAGCAGTACTTC.

The chain recombines TRBV7-6 with TRBJ2-3; D may be TRBD2 (7 bases). Germline V lookup: CDR1 SGHVS, CDR2 FNYEAQ. This CDR3 is built from 14 residues. Trimming removed 5 bases from V and 5 bases from J, with 14 bases in between. The CDR3 here is CASSGGGVRDTQYF. DNA of the CDR3: TGTGCCAGCAGCGGAGGGGGGGTAAGAGATACGCAGTATTTT. Drawing the rest from reference TRBV7-6 and TRBJ2-3, the complete variable domain is GAGVSQSPRYKVTKRGQDVALRCDPISGHVSLYWYRQALGQGPEFLTYFNYEAQQDKSGLPNDRFSAERPEGSISTLTIQRTEQRDSAMYRCASSGGGVRDTQYFGPGTRLTVL.

CDR3 sequence: CASSPRLPGQGPTDTQYF. The CDR3 nucleotides read TGTGCCAGCTCACCACGACTACCGGGACAGGGTCCCACAGATACGCAGTATTTT. The chain carries TRBV18 and TRBJ2-3; TRBD1 aligns across 9 bases. The V gene end was trimmed by 1 base and the J gene end by 2 bases; junction bases not matched to a gene: 10. This CDR3 is 18 amino acids long. Germline-derived CDR1 and CDR2 are KGHSH and LQKENI.

This chain joins TRBV2 and TRBJ1-1; D may be TRBD1 (6 bases). The V gene's germline CDR1 is SNHLY and CDR2 FYNNEI. This CDR3 region has 15 residues. V lost 10 bases to trimming and J lost 1 base, with 19 bases between them. CDR3 DNA: TGTGCCACAAGTTGGGGGGGCTATGGGAACACTGAAGCTTTCTTT. Protein: CATSWGGYGNTEAFF.